The text below deals with one T cell receptor (beta chain). The primer mix had 60 Vbeta and 13 Jbeta primers. Method: immunoSEQ multiplex PCR; TCRdb's copy keeps in-frame clones and lacks some. The sample includes 200,000 or so clones, roughly four fifths seen only once; the top ten take 2.5% to 3.5%. This specimen belongs to a study of cytomegalovirus exposure and HLA in healthy donors. CDR3 size: 13 residues. Germline V gene lookup returns CDR1 SGHRS and CDR2 YFSETQ. V was shortened by 9 bases and J by 0 bases, with 9 bases between the two germline ends. The sequencing input was PBMCs. V and J are TRBV5-1 and TRBJ2-2, with D hard to call. This TCR was sampled from a woman between 40 and 50 years old in good health and CMV-seronegative. CDR3 residues: CATLETNTGELFF. The DNA for the CDR3 is TGCGCCACCTTAGAAACGAACACCGGGGAGCTGTTTTTT.